Sequencing of this T cell receptor (beta chain) was carried out in a study of siplizumab effects on memory and regulatory T cells. Clones were sequenced by immunoSEQ multiplex PCR, and TCRdb holds only the in-frame ones, with some missing. This repertoire shows roughly 120,000 clones, roughly 92% found once; its top ten account for 1% to 1.5%. The CDR3 extends over 15 amino acids. Germline CDR1 reads LNHDA; CDR2 reads SQIVND (reference sequence). Trimming removed 0 bases at V and 10 bases at J, with 16 bases between. The sequencing input was CD4+ T cells sorted from blood. This chain uses TRBV19 with TRBJ2-1; D is ambiguous. The clonotype originates from a human donor in good health. CDR3 nucleotide sequence: TGTGCCAGTAGTATAGATACATACGCTGGTCGGGAGCAGTTCTTC. Its translation: CASSIDTYAGREQFF.